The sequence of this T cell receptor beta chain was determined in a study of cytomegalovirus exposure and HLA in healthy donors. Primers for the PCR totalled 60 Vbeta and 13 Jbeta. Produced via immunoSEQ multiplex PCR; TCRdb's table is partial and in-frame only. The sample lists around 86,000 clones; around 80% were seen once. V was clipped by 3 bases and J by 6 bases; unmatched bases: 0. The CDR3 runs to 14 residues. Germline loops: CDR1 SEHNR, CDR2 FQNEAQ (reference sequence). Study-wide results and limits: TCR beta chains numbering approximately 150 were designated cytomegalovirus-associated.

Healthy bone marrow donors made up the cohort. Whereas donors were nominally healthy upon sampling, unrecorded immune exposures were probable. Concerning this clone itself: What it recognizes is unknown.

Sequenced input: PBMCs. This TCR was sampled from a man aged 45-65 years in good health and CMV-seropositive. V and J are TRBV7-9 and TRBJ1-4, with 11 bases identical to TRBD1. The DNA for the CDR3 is TGTGCCAGCAGCTTGGGACAGGGGGATGAAAAACTGTTTTTT. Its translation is CASSLGQGDEKLFF.